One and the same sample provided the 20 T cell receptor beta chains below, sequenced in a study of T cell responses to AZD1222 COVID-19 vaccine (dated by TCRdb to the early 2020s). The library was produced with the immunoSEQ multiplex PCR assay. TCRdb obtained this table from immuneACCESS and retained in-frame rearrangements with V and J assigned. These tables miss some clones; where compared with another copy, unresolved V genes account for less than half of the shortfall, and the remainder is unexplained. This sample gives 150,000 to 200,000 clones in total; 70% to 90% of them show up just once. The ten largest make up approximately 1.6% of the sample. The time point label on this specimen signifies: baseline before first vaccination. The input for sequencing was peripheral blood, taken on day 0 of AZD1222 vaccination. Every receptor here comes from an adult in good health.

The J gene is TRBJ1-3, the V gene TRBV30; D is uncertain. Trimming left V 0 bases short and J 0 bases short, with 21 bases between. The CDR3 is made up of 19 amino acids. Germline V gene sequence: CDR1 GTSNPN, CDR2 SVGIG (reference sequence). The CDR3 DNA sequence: TGTGCCTGGAGTGTATATGTCAGCCCGACTCGCCTCTCTGGAAACACCATATATTTT. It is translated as CAWSVYVSPTRLSGNTIYF. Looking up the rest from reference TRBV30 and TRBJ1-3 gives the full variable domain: SQTIHQWPATLVQPVGSPLSLECTVEGTSNPNLYWYRQAAGRGLQLLFYSVGIGQISSEVPQNLSASRPQDRQFILSSKKLLLSDSGFYLCAWSVYVSPTRLSGNTIYFGEGSWLTVV.

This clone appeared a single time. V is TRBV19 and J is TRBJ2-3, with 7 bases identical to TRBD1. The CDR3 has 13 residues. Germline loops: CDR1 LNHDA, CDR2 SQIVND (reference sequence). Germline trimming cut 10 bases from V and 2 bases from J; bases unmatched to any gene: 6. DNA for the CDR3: TGTGCCACCAGGGACAGAGACACAGATACGCAGTATTTT. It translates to CATRDRDTDTQYF.

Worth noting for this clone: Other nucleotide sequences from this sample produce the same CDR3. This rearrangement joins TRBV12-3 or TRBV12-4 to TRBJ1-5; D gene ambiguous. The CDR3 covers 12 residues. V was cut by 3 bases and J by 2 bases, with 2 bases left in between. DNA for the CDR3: TGTGCCAGCAGTTTTGGCAATCAGCCCCAGCATTTT. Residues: CASSFGNQPQHF.

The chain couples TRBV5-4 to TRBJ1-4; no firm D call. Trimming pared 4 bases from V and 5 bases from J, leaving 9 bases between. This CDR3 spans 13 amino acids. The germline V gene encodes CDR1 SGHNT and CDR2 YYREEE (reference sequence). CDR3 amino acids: CASSSRANEKLFF. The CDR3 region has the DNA TGTGCCAGCAGCAGCAGAGCAAATGAAAAACTGTTTTTT.

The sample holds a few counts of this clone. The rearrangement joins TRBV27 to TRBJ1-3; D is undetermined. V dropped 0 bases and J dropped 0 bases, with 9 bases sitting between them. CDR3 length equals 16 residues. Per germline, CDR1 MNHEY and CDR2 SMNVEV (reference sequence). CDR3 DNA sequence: TGTGCCAGCAGTTTATCCCAGGACCGCTCTGGAAACACCATATATTTT. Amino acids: CASSLSQDRSGNTIYF.

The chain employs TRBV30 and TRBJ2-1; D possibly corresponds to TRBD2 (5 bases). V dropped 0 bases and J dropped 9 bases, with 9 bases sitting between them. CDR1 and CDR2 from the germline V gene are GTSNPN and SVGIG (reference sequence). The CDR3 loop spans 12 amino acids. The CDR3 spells CAWSVRGFEQFF. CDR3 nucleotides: TGTGCCTGGAGTGTACGGGGATTTGAGCAGTTCTTC.

The CDR3 here is CASRWDEGSADEQYF. In DNA, the CDR3 is TGTGCCAGCAGGTGGGATGAGGGTTCGGCCGATGAGCAGTACTTC. The chain employs TRBV5-5 and TRBJ2-7, with D perhaps matching TRBD2 (5 bases). The V gene lost 5 bases and the J gene lost 7 bases, with 22 bases spanning the gap. Per germline, CDR1 SGHKS and CDR2 YYEKEE (reference sequence). This CDR3 region has 15 residues. Complete variable domain (other parts from reference TRBV5-5 and TRBJ2-7): DAGVTQSPTHLIKTRGQQVTLRCSPISGHKSVSWYQQVLGQGPQFIFQYYEKEERGRGNFPDRFSARQFPNYSSELNVNALLLGDSALYLCASRWDEGSADEQYFGPGTRLTVT.

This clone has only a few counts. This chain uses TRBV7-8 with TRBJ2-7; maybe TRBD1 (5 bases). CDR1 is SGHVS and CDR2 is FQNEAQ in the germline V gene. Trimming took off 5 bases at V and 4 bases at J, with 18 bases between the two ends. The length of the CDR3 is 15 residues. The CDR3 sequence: CASSGAEIPSYEQYV. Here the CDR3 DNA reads TGTGCCAGCAGCGGGGCAGAAATTCCTTCTTACGAGCAGTACGTC.

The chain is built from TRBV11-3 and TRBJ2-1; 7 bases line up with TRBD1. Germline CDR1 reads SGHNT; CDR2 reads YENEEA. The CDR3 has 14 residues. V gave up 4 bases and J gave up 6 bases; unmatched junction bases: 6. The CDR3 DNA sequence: TGTGCCAGCAGCTGGGACAGCCTCGGCAATGAGCAGTTCTTC. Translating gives CASSWDSLGNEQFF.

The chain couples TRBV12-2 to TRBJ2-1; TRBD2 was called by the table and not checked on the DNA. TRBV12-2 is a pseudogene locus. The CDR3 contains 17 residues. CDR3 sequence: CASRTTYLAGVTNEQFF. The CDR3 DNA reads TGTGCAAGTCGCACAACTTATCTAGCGGGGGTGACCAATGAGCAGTTCTTC.

The chain's CDR3 is CASSSGQGLSREAFF. In DNA, the CDR3 is TGTGCCAGCAGTTCCGGACAGGGCCTGTCTCGTGAAGCTTTCTTT. This chain uses TRBV6-2 or TRBV6-3 with TRBJ1-1; TRBD1 matches 8 bases. The CDR3 has 15 amino acids. V lost 4 bases, J lost 7 bases, and 11 bases stayed unmatched. The germline V gene has CDR1 MNHEY and CDR2 SVGEGT.

Here the CDR3 DNA reads TGTGCCAGCAGCCCCCGGGACAGCCAAGAGACCCAGTACTTC. This translates into CASSPRDSQETQYF. This sequence joins TRBV9 and TRBJ2-5, with TRBD1 matching 7 bases. This CDR3 contains 14 residues. Trimming removed 4 bases from V and 1 base from J; junction bases left unmatched: 4. CDR1 is SGDLS and CDR2 is YYNGEE in the germline V gene.

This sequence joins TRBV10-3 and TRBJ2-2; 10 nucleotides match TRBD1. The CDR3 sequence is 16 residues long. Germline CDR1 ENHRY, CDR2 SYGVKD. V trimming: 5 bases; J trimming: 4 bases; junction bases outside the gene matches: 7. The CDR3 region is CAISKTGGATTGELFF. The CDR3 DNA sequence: TGTGCCATCAGTAAGACAGGGGGCGCCACCACCGGGGAGCTGTTTTTT.

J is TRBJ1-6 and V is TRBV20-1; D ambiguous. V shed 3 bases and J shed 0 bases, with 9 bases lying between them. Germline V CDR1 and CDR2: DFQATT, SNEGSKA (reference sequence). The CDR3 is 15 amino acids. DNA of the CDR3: TGCAGTGCTAGTCCGGCGAGCTCCTATAATTCACCCCTCCACTTT. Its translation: CSASPASSYNSPLHF.

The CDR3 here is CASSFLRRDNEQFF. The CDR3 DNA is TGTGCCAGCAGCTTCCTTCGGCGAGACAATGAGCAGTTCTTC. The chain employs TRBV7-2 and TRBJ2-1, with D hard to call. The V gene's germline CDR1 is SGHTA and CDR2 FQGNSA. With 3 bases removed from V and 5 bases from J, the gap between germline ends came to 11 bases. The CDR3 length is 14 residues. The whole variable domain, remainder taken from reference TRBV7-2 and TRBJ2-1, is GAGVSQSPSNKVTEKGKDVELRCDPISGHTALYWYRQSLGQGLEFLIYFQGNSAPDKSGLPSDRFSAERTGGSVSTLTIQRTQQEDSAVYLCASSFLRRDNEQFFGPGTRLTVL.

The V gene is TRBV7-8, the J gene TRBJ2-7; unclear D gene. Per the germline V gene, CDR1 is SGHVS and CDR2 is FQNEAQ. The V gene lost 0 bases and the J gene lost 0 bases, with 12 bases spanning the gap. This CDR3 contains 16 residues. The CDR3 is CASSLARQPRSYEQYV. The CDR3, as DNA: TGTGCCAGCAGCTTAGCTCGCCAGCCGCGCTCCTACGAGCAGTACGTC.

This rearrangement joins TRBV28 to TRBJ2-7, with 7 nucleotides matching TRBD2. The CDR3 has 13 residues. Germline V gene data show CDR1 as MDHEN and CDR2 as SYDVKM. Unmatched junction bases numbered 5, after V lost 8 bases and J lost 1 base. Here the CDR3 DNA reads TGTGCCAGCTGGGGAGCGGGATCCTACGAGCAGTACTTC. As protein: CASWGAGSYEQYF.

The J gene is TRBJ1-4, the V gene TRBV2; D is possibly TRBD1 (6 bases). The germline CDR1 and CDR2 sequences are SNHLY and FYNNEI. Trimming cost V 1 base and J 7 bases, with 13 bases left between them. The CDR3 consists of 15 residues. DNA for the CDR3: TGTGCCAGCAGTGAAGACGCAGGGGTAGTTGAAAAACTGTTTTTT. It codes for CASSEDAGVVEKLFF.

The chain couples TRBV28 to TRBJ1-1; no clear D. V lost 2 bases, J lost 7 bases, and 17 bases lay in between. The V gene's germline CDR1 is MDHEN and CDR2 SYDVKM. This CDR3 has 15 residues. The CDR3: CASSLRRTITGEAFF. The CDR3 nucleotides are TGTGCCAGCAGTTTAAGGCGGACTATCACGGGTGAAGCTTTCTTT. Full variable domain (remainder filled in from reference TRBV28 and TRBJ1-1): DVKVTQSSRYLVKRTGEKVFLECVQDMDHENMFWYRQDPGLGLRLIYFSYDVKMKEKGDIPEGYSVSREKKERFSLILESASTNQTSMYLCASSLRRTITGEAFFGQGTRLTVV.

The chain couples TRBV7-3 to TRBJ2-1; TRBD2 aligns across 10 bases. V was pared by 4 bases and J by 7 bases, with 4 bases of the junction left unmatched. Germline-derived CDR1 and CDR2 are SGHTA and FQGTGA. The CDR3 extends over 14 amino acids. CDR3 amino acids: CASSSSGGANEQFF. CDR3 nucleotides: TGTGCCAGCAGCTCGAGCGGGGGGGCGAATGAGCAGTTCTTC.